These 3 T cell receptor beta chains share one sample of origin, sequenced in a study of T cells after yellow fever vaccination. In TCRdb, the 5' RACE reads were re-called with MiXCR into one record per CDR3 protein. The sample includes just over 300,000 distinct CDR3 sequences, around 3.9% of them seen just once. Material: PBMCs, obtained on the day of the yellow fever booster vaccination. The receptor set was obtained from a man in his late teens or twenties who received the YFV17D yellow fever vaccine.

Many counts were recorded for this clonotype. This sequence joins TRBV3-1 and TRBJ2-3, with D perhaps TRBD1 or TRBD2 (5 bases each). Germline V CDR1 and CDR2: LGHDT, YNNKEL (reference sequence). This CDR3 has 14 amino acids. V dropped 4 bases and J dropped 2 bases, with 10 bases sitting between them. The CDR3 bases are TGTGCCAGCAGCCGCCGGGACGACACAGATACGCAGTATTTT. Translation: CASSRRDDTDTQYF.

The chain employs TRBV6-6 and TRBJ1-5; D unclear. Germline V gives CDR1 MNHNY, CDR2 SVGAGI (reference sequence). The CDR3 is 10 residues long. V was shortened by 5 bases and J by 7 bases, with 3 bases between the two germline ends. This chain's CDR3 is CASSQQPQHF. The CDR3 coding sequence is TGTGCCAGCAGTCAGCAGCCCCAGCATTTT.

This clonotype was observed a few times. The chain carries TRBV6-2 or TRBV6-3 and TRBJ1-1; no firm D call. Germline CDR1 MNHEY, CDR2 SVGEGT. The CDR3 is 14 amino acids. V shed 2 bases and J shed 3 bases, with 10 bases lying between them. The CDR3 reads CASSYGFEDTEAFF. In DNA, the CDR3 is TGTGCCAGCAGTTACGGGTTTGAGGACACTGAAGCTTTCTTT.